What follows is one T cell receptor beta chain and its context. V was trimmed by 4 bases and J by 2 bases, leaving 15 bases between them. CDR1 SGHRS and CDR2 YFSETQ come from the germline V gene. The CDR3 has 15 amino acids. The data stem from a study of blood T cell repertoires in COVID-19. Study overall: T cells, B-cell-depleted T cells, or PBMCs supplied cDNA or gDNA.

Sequencing used immunoSEQ multiplex PCR; TCRdb keeps in-frame clones, though not all of them. The sample records tens of thousands of clones, almost 90% being singletons. The chain carries TRBV5-1 and TRBJ1-2, with D tentatively TRBD1 (6 bases). This TCR was sampled from a woman older than 75 with active or convalescent COVID-19. Sequencing input: peripheral blood. The DNA for the CDR3 is TGCGCCAGCAGCCTGACCGAGGGACACAACTATGGCTACACCTTC. This encodes CASSLTEGHNYGYTF.